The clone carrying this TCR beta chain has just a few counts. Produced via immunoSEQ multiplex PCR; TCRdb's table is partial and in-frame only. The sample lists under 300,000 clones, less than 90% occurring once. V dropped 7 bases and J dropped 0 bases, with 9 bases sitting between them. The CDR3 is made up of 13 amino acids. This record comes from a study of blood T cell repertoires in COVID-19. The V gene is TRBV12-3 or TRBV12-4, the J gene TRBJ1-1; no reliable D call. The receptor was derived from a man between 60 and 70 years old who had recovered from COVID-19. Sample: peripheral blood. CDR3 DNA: TGTGCCAGCACCCGGGGATTGAACACTGAAGCTTTCTTT. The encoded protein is CASTRGLNTEAFF.